What follows describes a single T cell receptor (beta chain). As yet, its antigen is unknown. These data belong to a study of cytomegalovirus exposure and HLA in healthy donors. Whole-study results and caveats: TCR beta chains numbering some 150 were designated cytomegalovirus-associated.

Germline values: CDR1 SGDLS, CDR2 YYNGEE. V lost 0 bases, J lost 2 bases, and 2 bases stayed unmatched. There are 15 residues in the CDR3. PCR involved 60 Vbeta and 13 Jbeta primers. Here immunoSEQ multiplex PCR was the method, and the copy in TCRdb shows in-frame clones only, minus some. The top ten hold less than 1.5% of the sample, which has around 150,000 clones, approximately 72% seen once. Sequencing was carried out using PBMCs. The rearrangement links TRBV9 to TRBJ2-3, with 8 bases identical to TRBD2. The TCR was taken from a man in his fifties or sixties in good health and CMV-seronegative. As DNA, the CDR3 is TGTGCCAGCAGCGTAGTAGCGGGGATCACAGATACGCAGTATTTT. The encoded protein is CASSVVAGITDTQYF.